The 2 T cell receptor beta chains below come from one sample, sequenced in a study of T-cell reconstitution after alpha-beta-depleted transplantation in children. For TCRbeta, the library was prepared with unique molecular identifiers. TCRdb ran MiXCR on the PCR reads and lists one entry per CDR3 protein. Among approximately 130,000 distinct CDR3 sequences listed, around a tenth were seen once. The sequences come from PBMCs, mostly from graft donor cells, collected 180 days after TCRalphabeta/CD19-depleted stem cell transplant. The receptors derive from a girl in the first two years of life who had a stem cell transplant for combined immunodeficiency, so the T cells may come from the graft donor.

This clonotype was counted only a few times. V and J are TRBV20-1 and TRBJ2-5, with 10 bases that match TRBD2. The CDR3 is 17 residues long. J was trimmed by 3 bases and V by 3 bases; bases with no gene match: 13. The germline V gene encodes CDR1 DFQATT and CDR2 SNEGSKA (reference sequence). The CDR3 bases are TGCAGTGCTAGTCGGCTAGCGGGGGACTGGACTGAAGAGACCCAGTACTTC. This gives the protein CSASRLAGDWTEETQYF.

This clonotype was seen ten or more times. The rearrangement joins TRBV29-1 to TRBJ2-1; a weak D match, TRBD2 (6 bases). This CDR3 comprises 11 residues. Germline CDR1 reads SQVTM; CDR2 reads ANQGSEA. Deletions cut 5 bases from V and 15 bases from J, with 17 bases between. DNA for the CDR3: TGCAGCGTTTCCGGGGGTTCGGATAGGTTCTTC. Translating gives CSVSGGSDRFF.